Below are 9 T cell receptor beta chains sequenced from a single sample in a study of molecular identifiers for immune sequencing clone quantification. TCRdb fed the PCR reads into MiXCR, producing one record per CDR3 protein. The sample contains about 510,000 distinct CDR3 sequences, about 25% of which appear only once. Source material: naive CD8+ T cells from blood, with Jurkat cell RNA spiked in. The subset is: FACS-sorted CD8+CD4-CCR7+CD45RA+ naive T cells. These receptors all come from a human donor in good health. Some libraries in this study had Jurkat cell RNA spiked in.

The chain employs TRBV5-1 and TRBJ2-1; D is possibly TRBD2 (6 bases). Trimming left V 1 base short and J 6 bases short, with 14 bases between. Looked up from germline, CDR1 is SGHRS and CDR2 is YFSETQ. The CDR3 covers 15 residues. For the CDR3, the DNA is TGCGCCAGCAGCTTGATGACTAGTTATTCCAATGAGCAGTTCTTC. Its protein product is CASSLMTSYSNEQFF. The full variable domain, completed using reference TRBV5-1 and TRBJ2-1, is KAGVTQTPRYLIKTRGQQVTLSCSPISGHRSVSWYQQTPGQGLQFLFEYFSETQRNKGNFPGRFSGRQFSNSRSEMNVSTLELGDSALYLCASSLMTSYSNEQFFGPGTRLTVL.

The chain employs TRBV28 and TRBJ2-7, with 8 nucleotides matching TRBD1. The germline V gene encodes CDR1 MDHEN and CDR2 SYDVKM. Germline trimming cut 3 bases from V and 5 bases from J; bases unmatched to any gene: 6. CDR3 size: 14 residues. The DNA of the CDR3 is TGTGCCAGCAGTTTTAGTCCAGGGGGCGACGAGCAGTACTTC. Encoded protein: CASSFSPGGDEQYF. Filled out from reference TRBV28 and TRBJ2-7, the complete variable domain reads DVKVTQSSRYLVKRTGEKVFLECVQDMDHENMFWYRQDPGLGLRLIYFSYDVKMKEKGDIPEGYSVSREKKERFSLILESASTNQTSMYLCASSFSPGGDEQYFGPGTRLTVT.

The chain carries TRBV7-7 and TRBJ2-2, with a tentative D call TRBD1 (5 bases). The germline CDR1 and CDR2 sequences are SSHAT and FNYEAQ (reference sequence). The CDR3 totals 13 residues. V lost 4 bases and J 6 bases, leaving 9 bases between the germline ends. The CDR3: CASSSGWPGELFF. The DNA of the CDR3 is TGTGCCAGCAGCTCAGGGTGGCCCGGGGAGCTGTTTTTT.

There are many counts of this clonotype. V is TRBV7-2 and J is TRBJ1-1; D uncertain. Germline loops: CDR1 SGHTA, CDR2 FQGNSA. The germline V and J ends were trimmed by 6 bases and 3 bases, with 5 bases remaining between them. The CDR3 extends over 11 amino acids. The CDR3 DNA follows: TGTGCCAGCAGGGAGTACACTGAAGCTTTCTTT. It codes for CASREYTEAFF. The full variable domain, completed using reference TRBV7-2 and TRBJ1-1, is GAGVSQSPSNKVTEKGKDVELRCDPISGHTALYWYRQSLGQGLEFLIYFQGNSAPDKSGLPSDRFSAERTGGSVSTLTIQRTQQEDSAVYLCASREYTEAFFGQGTRLTVV.

This clonotype appeared a few times. J is TRBJ1-4 and V is TRBV23-1, with D perhaps TRBD1 (5 bases). TRBV23-1 falls under the ORF class, with uncertain function. The CDR3 spans 17 residues. The ends were cut back, 4 bases at V and 4 bases at J, with 19 bases in the middle. CDR3 region: CASSPRRGAESNEKLFF. CDR3 in DNA: TGCGCCAGCAGTCCCAGGCGGGGCGCAGAGAGTAATGAAAAACTGTTTTTT.

As to this clonotype: A much more abundant neighbour one base away suggests this may be a read error. V usage is TRBV7-2 and J usage is TRBJ2-3; D is unresolved. From germline, CDR1 is SGHTA and CDR2 FQGNSA. CDR3 length: 15 residues. The CDR3 DNA reads as TGTGCCGGCAGCTTTAGGGTAACCTCTGGTGATACGCAGTATTTT. This encodes CAGSFRVTSGDTQYF.

This clonotype was observed a handful of times. The J gene is TRBJ2-5, the V gene TRBV21-1; the table names TRBD2, a call not compared with the DNA. TRBV21-1 is deemed a pseudogene. The CDR3 consists of 15 residues. CDR3 nucleotide sequence: TGTGCCAGCAGCCTCCCAGCGGGAGGGTTAGAGACCCAGTACTTC. This encodes CASSLPAGGLETQYF.

On this clonotype: This could be a read error, since a much larger clone is one nucleotide away. This rearrangement joins TRBV20-1 to TRBJ2-7; D not certain. This CDR3 contains 13 residues. CDR1 is DFQATT, CDR2 SNEGSKA, per germline (reference sequence). CDR3 protein: CRARADTTYEQYF. DNA for the CDR3: TGCAGAGCTAGAGCAGACACAACCTACGAGCAGTACTTC.

This clonotype showed up many times. This chain joins TRBV5-5 and TRBJ1-1; D possibly corresponds to TRBD1 (6 bases). Per the germline V gene, CDR1 is SGHKS and CDR2 is YYEKEE (reference sequence). This CDR3 has 13 amino acids. The V end was cut by 4 bases, the J end by 3 bases, with 10 bases between. The CDR3 region has the DNA TGTGCCAGCAGCCTGTGGACAGACACTGAAGCTTTCTTT. Translating gives CASSLWTDTEAFF.